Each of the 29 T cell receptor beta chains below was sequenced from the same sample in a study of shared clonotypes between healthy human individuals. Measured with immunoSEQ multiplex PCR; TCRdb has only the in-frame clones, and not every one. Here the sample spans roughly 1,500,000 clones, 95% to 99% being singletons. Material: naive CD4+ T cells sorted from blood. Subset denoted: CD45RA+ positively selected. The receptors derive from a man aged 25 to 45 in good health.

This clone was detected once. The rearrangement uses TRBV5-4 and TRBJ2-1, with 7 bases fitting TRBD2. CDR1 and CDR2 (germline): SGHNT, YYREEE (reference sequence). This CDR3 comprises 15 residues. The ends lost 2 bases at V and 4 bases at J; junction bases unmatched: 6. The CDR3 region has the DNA TGTGCCAGCAGCTTTGGGGGGGAGTCGTACAATGAGCAGTTCTTC. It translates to CASSFGGESYNEQFF.

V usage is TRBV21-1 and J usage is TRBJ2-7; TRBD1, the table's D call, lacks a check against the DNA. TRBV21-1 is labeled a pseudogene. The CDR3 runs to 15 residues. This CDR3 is CASSTTTGGHYEQYF. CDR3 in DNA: TGTGCCAGCAGCACTACGACAGGGGGTCACTACGAGCAGTACTTC.

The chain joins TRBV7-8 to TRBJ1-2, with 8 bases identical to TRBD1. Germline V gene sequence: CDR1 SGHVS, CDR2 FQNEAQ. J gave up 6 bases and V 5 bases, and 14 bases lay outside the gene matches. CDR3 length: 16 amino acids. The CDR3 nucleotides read TGTGCCAGCAGCCCCGCCATAGGGACAGGCGTAAATGGCTACACCTTC. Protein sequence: CASSPAIGTGVNGYTF.

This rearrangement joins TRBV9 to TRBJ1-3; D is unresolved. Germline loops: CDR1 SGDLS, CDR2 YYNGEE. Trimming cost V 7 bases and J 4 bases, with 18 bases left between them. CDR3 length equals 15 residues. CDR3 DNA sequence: TGTGCCAGCCGGAGCGGTGGGGTGGAGGGAAACACCATATATTTT. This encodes CASRSGGVEGNTIYF.

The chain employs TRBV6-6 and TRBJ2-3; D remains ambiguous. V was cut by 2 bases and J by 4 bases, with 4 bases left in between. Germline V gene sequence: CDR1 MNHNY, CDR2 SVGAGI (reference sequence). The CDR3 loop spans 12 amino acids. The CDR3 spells CASSYVPDTQYF. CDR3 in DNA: TGTGCCAGCAGTTACGTCCCAGATACGCAGTATTTT.

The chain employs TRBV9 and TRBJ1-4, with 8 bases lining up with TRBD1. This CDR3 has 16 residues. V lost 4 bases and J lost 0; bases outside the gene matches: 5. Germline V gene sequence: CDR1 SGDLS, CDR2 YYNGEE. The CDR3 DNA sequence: TGTGCCAGCAGCAAACGACAGGGGACAACTAATGAAAAACTGTTTTTT. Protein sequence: CASSKRQGTTNEKLFF.

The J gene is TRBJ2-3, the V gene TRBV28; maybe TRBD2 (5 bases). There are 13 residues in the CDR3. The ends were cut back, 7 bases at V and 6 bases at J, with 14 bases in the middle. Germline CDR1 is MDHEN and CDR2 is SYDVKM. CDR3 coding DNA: TGTGCCAGCATTCCCACTAGGCCCGATACGCAGTATTTT. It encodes CASIPTRPDTQYF.

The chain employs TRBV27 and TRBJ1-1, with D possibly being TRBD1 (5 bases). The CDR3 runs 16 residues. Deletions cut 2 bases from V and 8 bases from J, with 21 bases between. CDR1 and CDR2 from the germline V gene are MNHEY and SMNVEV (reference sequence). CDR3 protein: CASSLKGGAPEGEAFF. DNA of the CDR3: TGTGCCAGCAGTTTAAAAGGCGGGGCCCCCGAAGGGGAAGCTTTCTTT.

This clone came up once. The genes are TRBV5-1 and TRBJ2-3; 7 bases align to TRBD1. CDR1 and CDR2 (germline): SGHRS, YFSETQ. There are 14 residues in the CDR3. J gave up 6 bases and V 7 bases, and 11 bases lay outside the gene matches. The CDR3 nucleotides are TGCGCCAGCGCCTTTAGGGGGCAGGAGGATACGCAGTATTTT. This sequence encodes CASAFRGQEDTQYF. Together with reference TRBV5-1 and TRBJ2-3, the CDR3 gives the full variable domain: KAGVTQTPRYLIKTRGQQVTLSCSPISGHRSVSWYQQTPGQGLQFLFEYFSETQRNKGNFPGRFSGRQFSNSRSEMNVSTLELGDSALYLCASAFRGQEDTQYFGPGTRLTVL.

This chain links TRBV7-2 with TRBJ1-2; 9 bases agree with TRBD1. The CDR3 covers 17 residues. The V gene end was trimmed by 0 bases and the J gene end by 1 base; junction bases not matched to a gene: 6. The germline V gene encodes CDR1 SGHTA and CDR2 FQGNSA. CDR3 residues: CASSLALATGGNYGYTF. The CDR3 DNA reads TGTGCCAGCAGCTTAGCGCTGGCGACAGGGGGTAACTATGGCTACACCTTC.

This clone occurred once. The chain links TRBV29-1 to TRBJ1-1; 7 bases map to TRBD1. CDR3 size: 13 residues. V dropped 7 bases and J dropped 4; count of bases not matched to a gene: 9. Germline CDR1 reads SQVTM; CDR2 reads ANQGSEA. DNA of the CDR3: TGCAGCGGGGACAGCACCTTCTCCACTGAAGCTTTCTTT. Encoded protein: CSGDSTFSTEAFF.

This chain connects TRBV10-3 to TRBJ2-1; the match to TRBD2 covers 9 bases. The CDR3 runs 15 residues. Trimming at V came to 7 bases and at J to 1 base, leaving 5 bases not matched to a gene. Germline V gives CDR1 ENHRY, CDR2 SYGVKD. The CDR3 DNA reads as TGTGCCATCAACAGCGGGAGGACTTCCTACAATGAGCAGTTCTTC. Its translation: CAINSGRTSYNEQFF.

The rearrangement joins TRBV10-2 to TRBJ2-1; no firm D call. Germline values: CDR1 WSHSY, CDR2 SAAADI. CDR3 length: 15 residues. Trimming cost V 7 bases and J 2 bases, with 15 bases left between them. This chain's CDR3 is CASNLGLRPYNEQFF. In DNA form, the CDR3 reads TGCGCCAGCAACCTAGGTCTCCGGCCCTACAATGAGCAGTTCTTC.

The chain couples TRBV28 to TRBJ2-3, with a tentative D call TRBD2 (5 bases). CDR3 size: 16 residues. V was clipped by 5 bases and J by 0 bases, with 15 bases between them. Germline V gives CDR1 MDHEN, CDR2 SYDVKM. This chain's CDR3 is CASSRYRADSTDTQYF. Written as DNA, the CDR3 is TGTGCCAGCAGTCGATACAGAGCGGACAGCACAGATACGCAGTATTTT. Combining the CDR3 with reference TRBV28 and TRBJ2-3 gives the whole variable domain DVKVTQSSRYLVKRTGEKVFLECVQDMDHENMFWYRQDPGLGLRLIYFSYDVKMKEKGDIPEGYSVSREKKERFSLILESASTNQTSMYLCASSRYRADSTDTQYFGPGTRLTVL.

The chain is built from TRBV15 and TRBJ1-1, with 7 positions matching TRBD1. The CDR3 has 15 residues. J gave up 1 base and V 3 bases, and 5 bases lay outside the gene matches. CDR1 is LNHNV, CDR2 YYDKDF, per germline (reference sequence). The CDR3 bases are TGTGCCACCAGCAGGCCGGGGACAGAGAACACTGAAGCTTTCTTT. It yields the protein CATSRPGTENTEAFF.

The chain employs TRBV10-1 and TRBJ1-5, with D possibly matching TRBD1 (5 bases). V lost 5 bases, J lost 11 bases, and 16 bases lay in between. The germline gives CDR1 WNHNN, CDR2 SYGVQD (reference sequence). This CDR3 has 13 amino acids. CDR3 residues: CASSPGQQAAQHF. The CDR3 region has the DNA TGCGCCAGCAGTCCGGGGCAGCAGGCGGCCCAGCATTTT.

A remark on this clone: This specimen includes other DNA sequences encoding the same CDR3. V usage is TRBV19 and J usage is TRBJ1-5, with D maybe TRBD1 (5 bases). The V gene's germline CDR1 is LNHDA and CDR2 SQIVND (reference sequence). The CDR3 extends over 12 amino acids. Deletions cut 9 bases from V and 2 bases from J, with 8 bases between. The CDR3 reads CASREGNQPQHF. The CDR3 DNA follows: TGTGCCAGCAGGGAGGGCAATCAGCCCCAGCATTTT.

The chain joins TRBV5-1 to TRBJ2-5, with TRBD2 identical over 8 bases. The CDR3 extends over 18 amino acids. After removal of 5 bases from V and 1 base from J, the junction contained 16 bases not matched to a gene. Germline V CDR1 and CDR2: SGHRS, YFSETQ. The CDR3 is CASRVGGLGYSSQETQYF. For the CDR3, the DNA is TGCGCCAGCAGGGTAGGGGGACTAGGTTATTCGAGCCAAGAGACCCAGTACTTC.

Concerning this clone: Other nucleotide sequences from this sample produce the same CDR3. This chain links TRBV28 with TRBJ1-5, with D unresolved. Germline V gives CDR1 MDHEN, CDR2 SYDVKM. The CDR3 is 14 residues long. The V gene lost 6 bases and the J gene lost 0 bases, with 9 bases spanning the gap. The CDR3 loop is CASSPLNSNQPQHF. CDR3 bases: TGTGCCAGCAGCCCGCTCAATAGCAATCAGCCCCAGCATTTT.

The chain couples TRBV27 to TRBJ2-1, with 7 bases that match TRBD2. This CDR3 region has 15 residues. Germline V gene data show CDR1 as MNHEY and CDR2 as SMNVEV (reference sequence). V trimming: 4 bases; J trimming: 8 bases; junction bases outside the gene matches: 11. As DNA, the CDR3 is TGTGCCAGCAGTTGGCGGGGGACTGAAGGGGATGAGCAGTTCTTC. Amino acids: CASSWRGTEGDEQFF.

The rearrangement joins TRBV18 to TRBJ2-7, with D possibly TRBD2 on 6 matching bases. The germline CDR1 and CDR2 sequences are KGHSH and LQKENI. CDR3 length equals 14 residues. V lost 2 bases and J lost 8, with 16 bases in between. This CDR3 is CASSPDTSLEKQYF. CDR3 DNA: TGTGCCAGCTCACCAGATACTAGCCTGGAAAAGCAGTACTTC.

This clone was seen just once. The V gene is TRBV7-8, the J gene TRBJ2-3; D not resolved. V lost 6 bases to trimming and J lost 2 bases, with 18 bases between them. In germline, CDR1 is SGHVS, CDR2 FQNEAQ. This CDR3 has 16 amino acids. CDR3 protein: CASRLRAERTTDTQYF. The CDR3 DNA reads TGTGCCAGCAGACTAAGAGCCGAAAGGACCACAGATACGCAGTATTTT. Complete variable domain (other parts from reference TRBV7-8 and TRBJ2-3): GAGVSQSPRYKVAKRGQDVALRCDPISGHVSLFWYQQALGQGPEFLTYFQNEAQLDKSGLPSDRFFAERPEGSVSTLKIQRTQQEDSAVYLCASRLRAERTTDTQYFGPGTRLTVL.

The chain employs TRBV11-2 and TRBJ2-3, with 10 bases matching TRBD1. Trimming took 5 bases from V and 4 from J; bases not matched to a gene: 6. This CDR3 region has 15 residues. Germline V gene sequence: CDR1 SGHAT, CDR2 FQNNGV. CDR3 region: CASSRDRGSPDTQYF. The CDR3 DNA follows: TGTGCCAGCAGCCGGGACAGGGGTAGTCCAGATACGCAGTATTTT.

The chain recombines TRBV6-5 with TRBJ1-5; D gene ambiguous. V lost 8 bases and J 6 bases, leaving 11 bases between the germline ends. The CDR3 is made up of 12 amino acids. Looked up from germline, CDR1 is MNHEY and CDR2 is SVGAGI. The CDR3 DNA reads TGTGCCAGCGGAAACTGGGGTCAGCCCCAGCATTTT. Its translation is CASGNWGQPQHF.

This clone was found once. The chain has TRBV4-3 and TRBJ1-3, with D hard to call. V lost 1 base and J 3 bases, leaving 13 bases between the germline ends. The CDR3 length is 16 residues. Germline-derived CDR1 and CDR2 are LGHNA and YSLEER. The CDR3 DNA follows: TGCGCCAGCAGCCAAGCCGCGGCCGTAATTGGAAACACCATATATTTT. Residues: CASSQAAAVIGNTIYF.

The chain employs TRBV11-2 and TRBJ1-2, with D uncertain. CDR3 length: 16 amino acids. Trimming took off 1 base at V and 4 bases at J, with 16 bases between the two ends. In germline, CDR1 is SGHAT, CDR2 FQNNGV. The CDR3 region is CASSLVVAAETYGYTF. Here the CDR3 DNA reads TGTGCCAGCAGCTTAGTGGTCGCGGCAGAAACCTATGGCTACACCTTC.

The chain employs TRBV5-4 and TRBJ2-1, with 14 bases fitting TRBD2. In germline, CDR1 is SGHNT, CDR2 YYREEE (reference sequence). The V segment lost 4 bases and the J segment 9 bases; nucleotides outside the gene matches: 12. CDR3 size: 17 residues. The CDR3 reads CASSPTGTSGREVEQFF. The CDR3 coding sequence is TGTGCCAGCAGCCCGACCGGGACTAGCGGGAGAGAGGTTGAGCAGTTCTTC.

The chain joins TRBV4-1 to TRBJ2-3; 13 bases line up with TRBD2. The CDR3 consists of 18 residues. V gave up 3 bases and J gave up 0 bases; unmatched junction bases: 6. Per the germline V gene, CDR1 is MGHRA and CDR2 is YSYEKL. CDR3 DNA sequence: TGCGCCAGCAGCCAGACGGGACTAGCGGGACTTAGCACAGATACGCAGTATTTT. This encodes CASSQTGLAGLSTDTQYF.

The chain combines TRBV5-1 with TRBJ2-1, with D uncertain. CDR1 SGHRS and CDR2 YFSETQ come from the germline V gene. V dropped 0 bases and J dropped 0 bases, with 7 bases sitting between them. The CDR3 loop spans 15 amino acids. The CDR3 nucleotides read TGCGCCAGCAGCTTGGATGCGTACTCCTACAATGAGCAGTTCTTC. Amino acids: CASSLDAYSYNEQFF.